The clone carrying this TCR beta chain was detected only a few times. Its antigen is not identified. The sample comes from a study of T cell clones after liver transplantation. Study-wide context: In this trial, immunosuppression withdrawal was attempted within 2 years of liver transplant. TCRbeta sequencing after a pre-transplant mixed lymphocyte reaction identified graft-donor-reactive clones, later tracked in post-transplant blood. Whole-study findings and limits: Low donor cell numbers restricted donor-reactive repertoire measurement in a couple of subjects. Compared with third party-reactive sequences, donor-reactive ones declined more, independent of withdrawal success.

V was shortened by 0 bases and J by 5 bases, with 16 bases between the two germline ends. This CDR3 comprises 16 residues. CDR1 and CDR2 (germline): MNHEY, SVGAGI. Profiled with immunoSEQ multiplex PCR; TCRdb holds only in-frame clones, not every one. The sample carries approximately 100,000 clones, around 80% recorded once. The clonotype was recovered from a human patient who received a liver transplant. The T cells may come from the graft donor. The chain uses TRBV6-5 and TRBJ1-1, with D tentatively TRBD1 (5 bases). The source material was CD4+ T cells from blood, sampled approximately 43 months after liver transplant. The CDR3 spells CASSYSIPGRGTEAFF. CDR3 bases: TGTGCCAGCAGTTACTCGATTCCAGGGAGAGGGACTGAAGCTTTCTTT.